The clone carrying this TCR beta chain ranks as medium-sized. This sample stems from a study of blood T cell repertoires in COVID-19. Study-level information: Samples taken during acute and convalescent COVID-19 were collected in the United States, Italy and Spain. Sources were T cells, B-cell-depleted T cells, or PBMCs; the material itself was cDNA or gDNA.

Per the study methods: Amplification of reference gene primers provided the estimated nucleated cell counts. TCRdb's copy holds only in-frame clones and misses some; the assay was immunoSEQ multiplex PCR. Clone size and the V and J calls come from that table; the DNA yielded D and trimming. The repertoire holds about 130,000 clones, with approximately 85% as singletons. The trim removed 3 bases at V and 8 bases at J, leaving 3 bases unmatched. CDR1 and CDR2 from the germline V gene are MNHEY and SVGAGI. The CDR3 extends over 12 amino acids. The clonotype originates from a human donor in a cohort sampled during active COVID-19. The sample consisted of peripheral blood. The V call is TRBV6-5, the J call TRBJ1-1; 7 nucleotides align to TRBD1. The DNA of the CDR3 is TGTGCCAGCAGTTATGGGACAGCCGAAGCTTTCTTT. Translated, it gives CASSYGTAEAFF.